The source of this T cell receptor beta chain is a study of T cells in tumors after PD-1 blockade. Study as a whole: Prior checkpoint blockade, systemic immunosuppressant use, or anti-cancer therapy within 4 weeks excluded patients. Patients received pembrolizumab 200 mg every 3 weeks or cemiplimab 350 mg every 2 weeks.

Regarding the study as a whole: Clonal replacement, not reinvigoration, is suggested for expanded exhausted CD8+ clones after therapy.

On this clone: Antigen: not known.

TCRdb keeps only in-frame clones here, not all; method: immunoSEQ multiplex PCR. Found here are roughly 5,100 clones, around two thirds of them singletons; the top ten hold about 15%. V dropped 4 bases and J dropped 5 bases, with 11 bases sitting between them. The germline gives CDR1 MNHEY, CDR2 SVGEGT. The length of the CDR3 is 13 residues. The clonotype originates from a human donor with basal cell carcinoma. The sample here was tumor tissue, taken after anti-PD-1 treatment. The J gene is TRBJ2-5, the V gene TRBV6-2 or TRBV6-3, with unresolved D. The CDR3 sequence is CASSSHKQETQYF. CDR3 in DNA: TGTGCCAGCAGTTCCCATAAACAGGAGACCCAGTACTTC.